A single sample gave rise to the 2 T cell receptor beta chains below, sequenced in a study of control samples from healthy donors and cancer patients. The data were produced by immunoSEQ multiplex PCR, yet TCRdb's version contains in-frame clones alone and is incomplete. The data hold roughly 170,000 clones, with around 90% observed a single time. Sequences were obtained from blood. These receptors all come from a woman in her 40s in good health.

This chain connects TRBV2 to TRBJ1-6; no reliable D call. CDR3 length equals 17 residues. Germline V gene data show CDR1 as SNHLY and CDR2 as FYNNEI. Trimming left V 4 bases short and J 0 bases short, with 13 bases between. CDR3 loop: CASSVGPMSSYNSPLHF. CDR3 DNA: TGTGCCAGCAGTGTGGGCCCGATGAGCTCCTATAATTCACCCCTCCACTTT.

The chain carries TRBV6-5 and TRBJ1-3; TRBD1 might be the D (5 bases). Germline V CDR1 and CDR2: MNHEY, SVGAGI. CDR3 length: 15 residues. Trimming shortened V by 6 bases and J by 0 bases, and 12 bases separated the two germline ends. Written as DNA, the CDR3 is TGTGCCAGCAGAAAAGTGGGGGGCTCTGGAAACACCATATATTTT. Translation: CASRKVGGSGNTIYF.